Following are 21 T cell receptor beta chains from one sample sequenced in a study of regulatory T cells in long-lasting Graves disease. The time point here: newly diagnosed GD, antithyroid drugs for less than 3 months. Isolated PBMC RNA provided the starting material for the TCR library. With iRepertoire HTBI primers and Arm-PCR of CDR3 regions, TCR beta libraries were built. A single record per CDR3 protein comes from TCRdb applying MiXCR to the multiplex PCR reads. The sample holds fewer than 650,000 distinct CDR3 sequences, under 20% seen once. This sample also belongs to another study, concerning T cells in Graves' hyperthyroidism and ophthalmopathy.

The sequences come from peripheral blood mononuclear cells (PBMCs), collected at new diagnosis, from a patient treated with antithyroid drugs. The source is a young woman with Graves disease.

There are a few counts of this clonotype. The J gene is TRBJ2-4, the V gene TRBV2; TRBD2 is a possible D gene (6 bases). The CDR3 contains 14 residues. Germline values: CDR1 SNHLY, CDR2 FYNNEI. Trimming pared 7 bases from V and 0 bases from J, leaving 10 bases between. The DNA for the CDR3 is TGTGCCAGCATGAACGGGAGAGCCAAAAACATTCAGTACTTC. It specifies CASMNGRAKNIQYF. The whole variable domain, remainder taken from reference TRBV2 and TRBJ2-4, is EPEVTQTPSHQVTQMGQEVILRCVPISNHLYFYWYRQILGQKVEFLVSFYNNEISEKSEIFDDQFSVERPDGSNFTLKIRSTKLEDSAMYFCASMNGRAKNIQYFGAGTRLSVL.

This clonotype has ten or more counts. The V call is TRBV30, the J call TRBJ1-2, with D perhaps TRBD1 (6 bases). The germline CDR1 and CDR2 sequences are GTSNPN and SVGIG (reference sequence). This CDR3 has 16 amino acids. V lost 3 bases, J lost 0 bases, and 17 bases lay in between. CDR3 sequence (DNA): TGTGCCTGGAGGGGAGGACAGACTAAAGCTAACTATGGCTACACCTTC. Its protein is CAWRGGQTKANYGYTF.

About this clonotype: This may come from a read error, since a much larger clone is one base off. The chain has TRBV29-1 and TRBJ2-3; weak D call: TRBD2 (5 bases). This CDR3 has 15 amino acids. The V end lost 6 bases, the J end lost 2 bases, and 18 bases lay between the germline ends. Germline CDR1 is SQVTM and CDR2 is ANQGSEA. The CDR3 DNA follows: TGCAGCGTGACCGGACTCCAGGTGGACACAGATACGCAGTATTTT. Its translation: CSVTGLQVDTDTQYF.

In its sample, this clonotype was seen many times. The gene calls are TRBV27 and TRBJ2-4; D may correspond to TRBD1 or TRBD2 (5 bases each). From germline, CDR1 is MNHEY and CDR2 SMNVEV (reference sequence). V lost 4 bases, J lost 7 bases, and 17 bases lay in between. The CDR3 is 15 amino acids. CDR3 nucleotides: TGTGCCAGCAGTTCATTGAGGGACGTAGGGAACATTCAGTACTTC. Translated, it gives CASSSLRDVGNIQYF.

This clonotype has ten or more counts. This rearrangement joins TRBV27 to TRBJ1-6; D may be TRBD1 (5 bases). The CDR3 runs to 15 residues. CDR1 MNHEY and CDR2 SMNVEV come from the germline V gene (reference sequence). Trimming shortened V by 3 bases and J by 8 bases, and 14 bases separated the two germline ends. This CDR3 is CASSLGRLRDSPLHF. In nucleotides, the CDR3 is TGTGCCAGCAGTTTGGGGCGCTTGAGGGATTCACCCCTCCACTTT.

In its sample, this clonotype was seen a few times. The chain uses TRBV29-1 and TRBJ1-3; no clear D gene. The CDR3 runs 11 residues. Germline V gives CDR1 SQVTM, CDR2 ANQGSEA. Between the trimmed V and J ends, which lost 7 bases and 4 bases, there was a span of 8 bases. The CDR3 region has the DNA TGCAGCGGCGGGCTGGGAAACACCATATATTTT. Translation gives CSGGLGNTIYF.

The rearrangement uses TRBV7-9 and TRBJ1-3; D ambiguous. The CDR3 length is 14 residues. In germline, CDR1 is SEHNR, CDR2 FQNEAQ (reference sequence). V was pared by 4 bases and J by 3 bases, with 10 bases between. The CDR3 sequence is CASSSSVYGNTIYF. The CDR3 region has the DNA TGTGCCAGCAGCTCCTCGGTTTATGGAAACACCATATATTTT.

The table lists this clonotype with a few counts. The chain carries TRBV19 and TRBJ1-5, with 9 nucleotides matching TRBD1. V lost 6 bases to trimming and J lost 4 bases; unmatched junction nucleotides: 4. The CDR3 covers 14 residues. Per the germline V gene, CDR1 is LNHDA and CDR2 is SQIVND (reference sequence). CDR3 DNA sequence: TGTGCCAGTAGCACGGGACAGGGTAATCAGCCCCAGCATTTT. It is translated as CASSTGQGNQPQHF.

In this sample, this clonotype turned up many times. V gene TRBV2 combines with J gene TRBJ2-7; 9 nucleotides agree with TRBD2. Losses at the gene ends were 7 bases for V and 3 bases for J; bases not matched to a gene: 7. This CDR3 region has 14 residues. Germline CDR1 SNHLY, CDR2 FYNNEI. The CDR3 sequence: CASIAGAGNYEQYF. The CDR3 bases are TGTGCCAGCATAGCGGGAGCGGGAAACTACGAGCAGTACTTC.

This clonotype was detected many times. The chain carries TRBV12-3 or TRBV12-4 and TRBJ2-5; D gene uncertain. This CDR3 is built from 13 residues. Trimming pared 3 bases from V and 0 bases from J, leaving 5 bases between. CDR3 region: CASSFPNQETQYF. As DNA, the CDR3 is TGTGCCAGCAGTTTCCCCAACCAAGAGACCCAGTACTTC.

This clonotype was observed many times. The chain couples TRBV6-1 to TRBJ1-5; TRBD1 agrees at 8 bases. CDR3 length: 15 residues. Looked up from germline, CDR1 is MNHNS and CDR2 is SASEGT. Trimming at V came to 6 bases and at J to 4 bases, leaving 8 bases not matched to a gene. DNA for the CDR3: TGTGCCAGCAGAACTGGGACAGGTTTGAATCAGCCCCAGCATTTT. Translated: CASRTGTGLNQPQHF.

The chain joins TRBV4-2 to TRBJ1-1; D is ambiguous. The V gene lost 1 base and the J gene lost 3 bases, with 12 bases spanning the gap. The CDR3 extends over 15 amino acids. Germline CDR1 and CDR2: LGHNA and YNFKEQ. The CDR3 DNA is TGTGCCAGCAGCCAAGGCGGAGTTCCCTACACTGAAGCTTTCTTT. Translated: CASSQGGVPYTEAFF.

This clonotype was observed a handful of times. V usage is TRBV6-1 and J usage is TRBJ2-1, with D possibly being TRBD1 (6 bases). Germline V gives CDR1 MNHNS, CDR2 SASEGT. With 4 bases removed from V and 0 bases from J, the gap between germline ends came to 10 bases. The CDR3 has 15 amino acids. CDR3 in amino acids: CASSVQGSSYNEQFF. The DNA of the CDR3 is TGTGCCAGCAGTGTTCAGGGGAGCTCCTACAATGAGCAGTTCTTC.

The chain uses TRBV25-1 and TRBJ2-2; possibly TRBD1 or TRBD2 for D (5 bases each). This CDR3 has 16 residues. Germline V CDR1 and CDR2: MGHDK, SYGVNS. Trimming stripped 2 bases from V and 4 bases from J, with 14 bases between. This CDR3 reads CASSEGSRGRTGELFF. The CDR3, as DNA: TGTGCCAGCAGTGAAGGGAGTAGGGGCCGCACCGGGGAGCTGTTTTTT.

The chain is built from TRBV10-2 and TRBJ1-6, with 9 bases lining up with TRBD1. Germline V gives CDR1 WSHSY, CDR2 SAAADI. The CDR3 has 15 amino acids. With 3 bases clipped from V and 11 bases from J, the junction kept 8 bases outside the gene matches. CDR3 bases: TGCGCCAGCAGTGACCCGGGACAGGGTTTGCCACCCCTCCACTTT. Amino acid sequence: CASSDPGQGLPPLHF.

This clonotype was found many times. The chain employs TRBV7-9 and TRBJ2-3; 13 bases map to TRBD2. The V segment lost 7 bases and the J segment 6 bases; nucleotides outside the gene matches: 7. Germline assignment: CDR1 SEHNR and CDR2 FQNEAQ (reference sequence). The CDR3 length is 15 residues. The CDR3 sequence is CASTEGTSGTDTQYF. The CDR3 nucleotides are TGTGCCAGCACCGAAGGGACTAGCGGGACGGATACGCAGTATTTT.

In this sample, this clonotype turned up many times. The V call is TRBV28, the J call TRBJ1-5, with a weak D call TRBD1 (5 bases). The CDR3 is 14 residues long. Trimming left V 7 bases short and J 3 bases short, with 13 bases between. The germline CDR1 and CDR2 sequences are MDHEN and SYDVKM. CDR3 sequence reads: CASTAGTHNQPQHF. DNA of the CDR3: TGTGCCAGCACCGCCGGGACCCACAATCAGCCCCAGCATTTT.

In its sample, this clonotype was seen a few times. This chain uses TRBV6-1 with TRBJ2-5; 8 bases are a match to TRBD1. This CDR3 spans 15 amino acids. CDR1 and CDR2 (germline): MNHNS, SASEGT. V shed 6 bases and J 2 bases; nucleotides not matched to a gene: 8. The CDR3 protein is CASSNQGASQETQYF. The CDR3 region has the DNA TGTGCCAGCAGCAACCAGGGGGCCTCGCAAGAGACCCAGTACTTC.

The chain carries TRBV19 and TRBJ1-5, with a weak D call TRBD1 (5 bases). CDR1 and CDR2 from the germline V gene are LNHDA and SQIVND (reference sequence). This CDR3 spans 16 amino acids. V was shortened by 3 bases and J by 0 bases, with 12 bases between the two germline ends. The CDR3 loop is CASSIPTAYSNQPQHF. The CDR3 nucleotides read TGTGCCAGTAGTATTCCGACAGCTTATAGCAATCAGCCCCAGCATTTT.

This clonotype was picked up one time. The rearrangement joins TRBV5-1 to TRBJ2-3; 8 nucleotides align to TRBD2. The CDR3 is made up of 18 amino acids. CDR1 and CDR2 (germline): SGHRS, YFSETQ. Unmatched junction bases numbered 16, after V lost 5 bases and J lost 2 bases. This CDR3 is CASSPNAGRGEDTDTQYF. The DNA of the CDR3 is TGCGCCAGCAGTCCCAACGCTGGGCGGGGGGAGGACACAGATACGCAGTATTTT. Based on the CDR3 plus reference TRBV5-1 and TRBJ2-3, the full variable domain is KAGVTQTPRYLIKTRGQQVTLSCSPISGHRSVSWYQQTPGQGLQFLFEYFSETQRNKGNFPGRFSGRQFSNSRSEMNVSTLELGDSALYLCASSPNAGRGEDTDTQYFGPGTRLTVL.

A word on this clonotype: One end of the junction is discordant with germline, which a read error may explain. This chain joins TRBV7-2 and TRBJ1-6; a weak D match, TRBD1 (6 bases). Per the germline V gene, CDR1 is SGHTA and CDR2 is FQGNSA. The CDR3 spans 13 residues. CDR3 DNA sequence: TGTGCCGGCAGCTTTACAGGGAGTTCACCCCTCCACTTT. It translates to CAGSFTGSSPLHF.